This TCR beta chain was identified in a study of T cell responses to AZD1222 COVID-19 vaccine. Generated by immunoSEQ multiplex PCR, the TCRdb table keeps only in-frame clones and is missing some. The table includes 72,000 or so clones, roughly 90% detected once. The V end was cut by 2 bases, the J end by 9 bases, with 13 bases between. The CDR3 runs 13 residues. This material consisted of peripheral blood, taken on day 0 of AZD1222 vaccination. This clonotype originated in an adult in good health. This chain connects TRBV12-3 or TRBV12-4 to TRBJ1-1; no clear D. CDR3 in DNA: TGTGCCAGCAGTTTAAGGTCAGACGAGAAAGCTTTCTTT. The encoded protein is CASSLRSDEKAFF.